This TCR beta chain comes out of a study of cytomegalovirus exposure and HLA in healthy donors. Whole-study results and caveats: As confirmed in vitro, a few CMV-associated chains were specific for CMV antigens. In a later analysis, TCR beta V- and J-gene trimming was associated with a missense DCLRE1C variant. Listed as cytomegalovirus-associated were 150 to 200 TCR beta chains.

About this clone: Antigen: not known.

Primers included in the PCR were 60 Vbeta and 13 Jbeta primers. Data came from immunoSEQ multiplex PCR; TCRdb stores just in-frame clones and leaves some out. Counted here are 150,000 to 200,000 clones, 65% to 85% occurring once; the ten biggest clones make up under 7%. This CDR3 contains 14 residues. The V gene's germline CDR1 is ENHRY and CDR2 SYGVKD. The J segment lost 4 bases and the V segment lost 5 bases, leaving 6 bases of the junction unmatched. This chain connects TRBV10-3 to TRBJ1-2; 8 nucleotides agree with TRBD1. The specimen was PBMCs. This clonotype was obtained from a woman aged 30 to 39 in good health and CMV-seropositive. The CDR3 loop reads CAISQDREGYGYTF. For the CDR3, the DNA is TGTGCCATCAGTCAGGACAGGGAAGGCTATGGCTACACCTTC.